This TCR beta chain was retrieved from a study of blood T cell repertoires in COVID-19. The overall study: The origin of the acute and convalescent COVID-19 samples was the United States, Italy and Spain. T cells, B-cell-depleted T cells, or PBMCs supplied cDNA or gDNA.

Trimming pared 1 base from V and 7 bases from J, leaving 8 bases between. Germline assignment: CDR1 SGHKS and CDR2 YYEKEE (reference sequence). There are 12 residues in the CDR3. Profiled with immunoSEQ multiplex PCR; TCRdb holds only in-frame clones, not every one. Among 200,000 to 250,000 clones listed, about 91% were seen once. This TCR was recovered from a woman aged 25-40 years with acute COVID-19. The chain employs TRBV5-5 and TRBJ1-1; D is unresolved. Input material: PBMCs or T cells enriched from blood (not recorded which). The CDR3 nucleotides are TGTGCCAGCAGCTTGCAGGAGGGTGAAGCTTTCTTT. Encoded protein: CASSLQEGEAFF.